This T cell receptor beta chain is from a study of cytomegalovirus exposure and HLA in healthy donors. Study-wide context: The same platform as the 650 to 700 first-cohort repertoires was used for the 130 or so validation repertoires, a later analysis reported. Regarding the study as a whole: TCR sequences were mostly rare, though some public TCRs occurred in many donors.

Losses at the gene ends were 3 bases for V and 4 bases for J; bases not matched to a gene: 4. Germline CDR1 is SGHVS and CDR2 is FQNEAQ. The CDR3 is 15 residues long. Only in-frame clones appear in the TCRdb table, and some are missing; sequencing was by immunoSEQ multiplex PCR. The table lists about 150,000 clones, 86% of them singletons. From the approximately 110-subject validation cohort, which was separate from the approximately 670-subject first cohort, the donors were drawn. A few counts support this clone. Its antigen is as yet unknown. V usage is TRBV7-8 and J usage is TRBJ1-4; 8 nucleotides line up with TRBD1. Sequencing was performed on PBMCs. The clonotype was recovered from a man aged 18-30 years in good health and CMV-seropositive. The DNA for the CDR3 is TGTGCCAGCAGCTTGAACAGGGGGGTTAATGAAAAACTGTTTTTT. This translates into CASSLNRGVNEKLFF.